This T cell receptor (beta chain) derives from a study of blood T cell repertoires in COVID-19. The wider study: There were acute and convalescent COVID-19 samples, and they came from the United States, Italy and Spain. The cDNA or gDNA used as material had been derived from T cells, B-cell-depleted T cells, or PBMCs.

As originally analysed: How many nucleated cells were present was estimated from reference gene primer amplification. Some clones are missing from TCRdb's copy, which holds only in-frame ones; the method was immunoSEQ multiplex PCR. Clonal size and the V and J genes are those of that table, whereas D and trimming came from the DNA. This sample has approximately 60,000 clones, with about 87% found just once. Deletions cut 1 base from V and 2 bases from J, with 13 bases between. This CDR3 is built from 16 residues. The germline gives CDR1 LGHNA, CDR2 YSLEER. Sequencing was carried out using peripheral blood. The clonotype originates from a man in his 60s with active or convalescent COVID-19. The chain links TRBV4-3 to TRBJ2-3, with TRBD2 as a possible D gene (6 bases). CDR3 amino acids: CASSQVRDGYTDTQYF. CDR3 nucleotide sequence: TGCGCCAGCAGCCAAGTGCGGGACGGATACACAGATACGCAGTATTTT.